These 10 T cell receptor beta chains were sequenced from one sample in a study of neurological immune-mediated disorders. Using its own MiXCR run on the 5' RACE reads, TCRdb lists one record per CDR3 protein. The sample records tens of thousands of distinct CDR3 sequences, around 14% being singletons. The sequencing sample was made of PBMCs. The receptors come from a woman in her fifties or sixties in good health.

This clonotype turned up a few times. The V and J genes are TRBV5-1 and TRBJ2-1; TRBD2 matches 11 bases. V shed 2 bases and J 9 bases; nucleotides not matched to a gene: 10. The CDR3 runs 16 residues. Germline CDR1 reads SGHRS; CDR2 reads YFSETQ. DNA for the CDR3: TGCGCCAGCAGCTTAACGTTGACTAGCGGGATTATTGAGCAGTTCTTC. The encoded protein is CASSLTLTSGIIEQFF.

For this clonotype: A much larger clone differs from this one at a single base, so this may be a read error. The chain employs TRBV6-5 and TRBJ2-5; D is undetermined. The CDR3 is 13 residues long. The germline CDR1 and CDR2 sequences are MNHEY and SVGAGI. DNA for the CDR3: TGTGCCAGAAGTTACTCCGGCCAAGAGACCCAGTACTTC. This gives the protein CARSYSGQETQYF.

This clonotype has a handful of counts. J is TRBJ1-1 and V is TRBV7-6; D is perhaps TRBD1 (5 bases). The CDR3 runs to 15 residues. Germline V gives CDR1 SGHVS, CDR2 FNYEAQ. Trimming took off 5 bases at V and 5 bases at J, with 18 bases between the two ends. CDR3 in amino acids: CASSPPGSRGTEAFF. In nucleotides, the CDR3 is TGTGCCAGCAGCCCGCCGGGGTCGCGGGGGACTGAAGCTTTCTTT. Based on the CDR3 plus reference TRBV7-6 and TRBJ1-1, the full variable domain is GAGVSQSPRYKVTKRGQDVALRCDPISGHVSLYWYRQALGQGPEFLTYFNYEAQQDKSGLPNDRFSAERPEGSISTLTIQRTEQRDSAMYRCASSPPGSRGTEAFFGQGTRLTVV.

This clonotype came up many times. The chain links TRBV29-1 to TRBJ2-7, with D perhaps being TRBD1 or TRBD2 (5 bases each). The germline V and J ends were trimmed by 4 bases and 7 bases, with 17 bases remaining between them. Looked up from germline, CDR1 is SQVTM and CDR2 is ANQGSEA. There are 13 residues in the CDR3. CDR3 amino acids: CSVAGTPAGEQYF. In DNA, the CDR3 is TGCAGCGTTGCGGGGACCCCCGCTGGGGAGCAGTACTTC.

At least ten counts were recorded for this clonotype. The rearrangement joins TRBV7-2 to TRBJ1-5, with 7 bases matching TRBD1. V was clipped by 8 bases and J by 7 bases; unmatched bases: 5. This CDR3 contains 12 residues. Looked up from germline, CDR1 is SGHTA and CDR2 is FQGNSA. The CDR3 spells CASAYRGQPQHF. CDR3 sequence (DNA): TGTGCCAGCGCCTACAGGGGCCAGCCCCAGCATTTT.

This clonotype appeared many times. This chain joins TRBV3-1 and TRBJ2-1, with 9 bases lining up with TRBD2. Trimming removed 4 bases from V and 9 bases from J; junction bases left unmatched: 13. CDR1 and CDR2 (germline): LGHDT, YNNKEL (reference sequence). This CDR3 spans 16 amino acids. CDR3 bases: TGTGCCAGCAGCCCCCCTGTCGCGGGAGGGGAGGGTGAGCAGTTCTTC. This encodes CASSPPVAGGEGEQFF.

This clonotype was found many times. The chain links TRBV3-1 to TRBJ1-2; unclear D gene. The V end was cut by 4 bases, the J end by 8 bases, with 11 bases between. This CDR3 contains 12 residues. CDR1 is LGHDT and CDR2 is YNNKEL in the germline V gene (reference sequence). The CDR3 DNA sequence: TGTGCCAGCAGCCTATCGACGGGGGGCTACACCTTC. Encoded protein: CASSLSTGGYTF.

This clonotype was seen repeatedly, ten times or more. The V gene is TRBV4-2, the J gene TRBJ2-5; weak D call: TRBD1 (5 bases). V was shortened by 2 bases and J by 2 bases, with 9 bases between the two germline ends. Germline CDR1 LGHNA, CDR2 YNFKEQ. This CDR3 is built from 14 residues. DNA for the CDR3: TGTGCCAGCAGCCAACCAGGGTGGCAAGAGACCCAGTACTTC. It translates to CASSQPGWQETQYF.

This clonotype was recorded many times. The chain recombines TRBV24-1 with TRBJ2-1; TRBD1 aligns across 8 bases. This CDR3 is built from 15 residues. V shed 5 bases and J 7 bases; nucleotides not matched to a gene: 9. Germline values: CDR1 KGHDR, CDR2 SFDVKD. The CDR3 DNA reads as TGTGCCACCAGTGTCCCAGGGGGCAGGGGAAATGAGCAGTTCTTC. Protein sequence: CATSVPGGRGNEQFF.

This clonotype was recorded many times. This sequence joins TRBV12-3 or TRBV12-4 and TRBJ2-1; the D gene could be TRBD1 or TRBD2 (5 bases each). The CDR3 loop spans 13 amino acids. V lost 3 bases and J lost 7, with 10 bases in between. The CDR3 DNA reads TGTGCCAGCAGTTTGTGGGGCGGGAATGAGCAGTTCTTC. Protein sequence: CASSLWGGNEQFF.